The clone carrying this TCR beta chain was seen ten or more times. Antigen: not known. MiXCR, run by TCRdb on the RT-PCR reads, gives a single entry per CDR3 protein. The table shows 550,000 to 800,000 distinct CDR3 sequences, with about a sixth occurring only once. This specimen belongs to a study of response to subunit inactivated influenza vaccine. Study-wide findings and caveats: That few new T cells are recruited by each seasonal influenza vaccination was the authors' suggestion.

The germline CDR1 and CDR2 sequences are MNHEY and SMNVEV (reference sequence). The CDR3 loop spans 14 amino acids. Between the trimmed V and J ends, which lost 2 bases and 3 bases, there was a span of 9 bases. This TCR was recovered from a man in his fifties who received an inactivated influenza vaccine. The material was PBMCs from blood, obtained 11 to 12 days after vaccination. The chain recombines TRBV27 with TRBJ2-3; D is undetermined. CDR3 sequence reads: CASSLSWGTDTQYF. CDR3 bases: TGTGCCAGCAGTTTAAGTTGGGGAACAGATACGCAGTATTTT.